Listed here are 32 T cell receptor beta chains from one sample, sequenced in a study of shared clonotypes between healthy human individuals. Using immunoSEQ multiplex PCR, the repertoire was profiled, and TCRdb retains in-frame clones only, with some absent. This sample yields about 450,000 clones, of which roughly three quarters are seen a single time; roughly an eighth belongs to the top ten. Sequencing input: PBMCs. The receptor source for this set is a woman aged 40 to 55 in good health. Some clones in this sample may be carry-over from other donors' samples.

The chain uses TRBV28 and TRBJ1-4; possible D gene TRBD1, 5 bases. The germline V gene encodes CDR1 MDHEN and CDR2 SYDVKM. The CDR3 runs 14 residues. V was clipped by 4 bases and J by 4 bases, with 10 bases between them. The CDR3 sequence is CASSSRQGNEKLFF. The CDR3 DNA sequence: TGTGCCAGCAGTTCTCGGCAGGGTAATGAAAAACTGTTTTTT.

V gene TRBV4-3 combines with J gene TRBJ1-3; TRBD1 aligns across 7 bases. With 3 bases clipped from V and 3 bases from J, the junction kept 11 bases outside the gene matches. CDR1 is LGHNA and CDR2 is YSLEER in the germline V gene. The CDR3 consists of 17 residues. The CDR3 DNA reads as TGCGCCAGCAGCCAGAGTACCAGAGGGGGCGTTGGAAACACCATATATTTT. Residues: CASSQSTRGGVGNTIYF.

The rearrangement joins TRBV2 to TRBJ2-5; 9 nucleotides agree with TRBD2. CDR3 length: 16 residues. Germline assignment: CDR1 SNHLY and CDR2 FYNNEI. Germline trimming cut 0 bases from V and 3 bases from J; bases unmatched to any gene: 5. The chain's CDR3 is CASSEALAGGKETQYF. The CDR3 coding sequence is TGTGCCAGCAGTGAAGCGCTCGCGGGAGGGAAAGAGACCCAGTACTTC.

The V call is TRBV10-3, the J call TRBJ2-7, with TRBD1 matching over 8 bases. V dropped 6 bases and J dropped 2; count of bases not matched to a gene: 15. The CDR3 has 17 amino acids. Germline lookup yields CDR1 ENHRY and CDR2 SYGVKD. CDR3 protein: CAIRPDRASHPAYEQYF. Here the CDR3 DNA reads TGTGCCATCAGGCCGGACAGGGCTTCACACCCGGCCTACGAGCAGTACTTC.

The chain recombines TRBV11-2 with TRBJ2-1, with unresolved D. This CDR3 has 15 amino acids. The ends were cut back, 0 bases at V and 7 bases at J, with 13 bases in the middle. CDR1 and CDR2 (germline): SGHAT, FQNNGV. The chain's CDR3 is CASSLDFGEGNEQFF. The DNA of the CDR3 is TGTGCCAGCAGCTTAGATTTTGGGGAAGGGAATGAGCAGTTCTTC.

The chain recombines TRBV5-4 with TRBJ2-7; TRBD2 matches at 14 bases. The CDR3 runs 14 residues. V lost 9 bases and J lost 13; bases outside the gene matches: 15. Germline V CDR1 and CDR2: SGHNT, YYREEE (reference sequence). The CDR3 protein is CATRPPGTSGSDYF. For the CDR3, the DNA is TGTGCCACCCGACCCCCGGGGACTAGCGGGAGTGATTACTTC.

This chain joins TRBV10-3 and TRBJ2-1; 11 nucleotides line up with TRBD1. CDR3 length: 13 residues. V was pared by 6 bases and J by 8 bases, with 3 bases of the junction left unmatched. The germline CDR1 and CDR2 sequences are ENHRY and SYGVKD. This CDR3 is CAISRDRGYEQFF. In DNA form, the CDR3 reads TGTGCCATCAGCCGGGACAGGGGGTATGAGCAGTTCTTC.

The chain employs TRBV6-1 and TRBJ2-7, with D unclear. This CDR3 is 14 amino acids long. Germline V gene lookup returns CDR1 MNHNS and CDR2 SASEGT. The ends were cut back, 6 bases at V and 0 bases at J, with 12 bases in the middle. As DNA, the CDR3 is TGTGCCAGCAGAACCCGACGGTCCTCCTACGAGCAGTACTTC. Amino acids: CASRTRRSSYEQYF.

J is TRBJ2-1 and V is TRBV4-3; unclear D gene. V shed 0 bases and J shed 6 bases, with 6 bases lying between them. The length of the CDR3 is 13 residues. The germline V gene has CDR1 LGHNA and CDR2 YSLEER. The CDR3: CASSQDRANEQFF. CDR3 coding DNA: TGCGCCAGCAGCCAAGACCGGGCCAATGAGCAGTTCTTC.

V gene TRBV14 combines with J gene TRBJ1-2, with D possibly TRBD1 on 6 matching bases. V shed 1 base and J shed 4 bases, with 13 bases lying between them. The germline V gene has CDR1 SGHDN and CDR2 FVKESK. This CDR3 region has 15 residues. The CDR3 DNA is TGTGCCAGCAGCCAAGGGGGACATCCCCGCTATGGCTACACCTTC. Its translation is CASSQGGHPRYGYTF.

The genes are TRBV28 and TRBJ2-6; D not certain. Germline loops: CDR1 MDHEN, CDR2 SYDVKM. There are 13 residues in the CDR3. V was cut by 10 bases and J by 4 bases, with 11 bases left in between. CDR3 sequence: CATGRTGANVLTF. The CDR3 DNA reads TGTGCCACAGGAAGGACCGGGGCCAACGTCCTGACTTTC.

The chain recombines TRBV7-8 with TRBJ2-7; D possibly corresponds to TRBD1 (6 bases). V was shortened by 5 bases and J by 0 bases, with 17 bases between the two germline ends. The germline V gene has CDR1 SGHVS and CDR2 FQNEAQ. This CDR3 has 16 amino acids. CDR3 in DNA: TGTGCCAGCAGCCTCGCCCTCCGGGACAACTCCTACGAGCAGTACTTC. It encodes CASSLALRDNSYEQYF.

This sequence joins TRBV28 and TRBJ1-2; D ambiguous. CDR3 size: 15 residues. From germline, CDR1 is MDHEN and CDR2 SYDVKM. V lost 10 bases to trimming and J lost 8 bases, with 26 bases between them. The CDR3 protein is CATKNLLPPAAGYTF. CDR3 bases: TGTGCCACCAAGAACTTATTACCACCGGCGGCGGGCTACACCTTC.

The V and J genes are TRBV6-5 and TRBJ2-7, with 7 bases matching TRBD2. There are 15 residues in the CDR3. The germline V gene encodes CDR1 MNHEY and CDR2 SVGAGI. V trimming: 0 bases; J trimming: 2 bases; junction bases outside the gene matches: 4. The DNA for the CDR3 is TGTGCCAGCAGTTACTCGGCTAGCGGTACCTACGAGCAGTACTTC. Translated: CASSYSASGTYEQYF.

This clone has just one count. The rearrangement links TRBV28 to TRBJ2-1; 8 bases map to TRBD2. From germline, CDR1 is MDHEN and CDR2 SYDVKM. This CDR3 spans 16 amino acids. Trimming at V came to 4 bases and at J to 8 bases, leaving 13 bases not matched to a gene. The CDR3 DNA sequence: TGTGCCAGCAGTTGGATCTCCGGGACTAGATCTGATGAGCAGTTCTTC. Amino acids: CASSWISGTRSDEQFF. The complete variable domain, with remaining parts taken from reference TRBV28 and TRBJ2-1, reads DVKVTQSSRYLVKRTGEKVFLECVQDMDHENMFWYRQDPGLGLRLIYFSYDVKMKEKGDIPEGYSVSREKKERFSLILESASTNQTSMYLCASSWISGTRSDEQFFGPGTRLTVL.

V gene TRBV9 combines with J gene TRBJ2-7; tentative D call: TRBD2 (6 bases). V was pared by 4 bases and J by 0 bases, with 20 bases between. There are 17 residues in the CDR3. The germline CDR1 and CDR2 sequences are SGDLS and YYNGEE. CDR3 residues: CASSPLRDFVSSYEQYF. The CDR3 coding sequence is TGTGCCAGCAGCCCCCTCCGGGACTTTGTTAGCTCCTACGAGCAGTACTTC.

V usage is TRBV28 and J usage is TRBJ1-4; 10 bases are shared with TRBD1. Germline V gene lookup returns CDR1 MDHEN and CDR2 SYDVKM. This CDR3 comprises 16 residues. V shed 6 bases and J 6 bases; nucleotides not matched to a gene: 10. The CDR3 region has the DNA TGTGCCAGCAGGGAAGGGGTGGGACAGGGGTATGAAAAACTGTTTTTT. Translated: CASREGVGQGYEKLFF.

The J gene is TRBJ1-3, the V gene TRBV6-6; D is undetermined. The length of the CDR3 is 15 residues. Germline-derived CDR1 and CDR2 are MNHNY and SVGAGI (reference sequence). V lost 4 bases to trimming and J lost 0 bases, with 10 bases between them. CDR3 in amino acids: CASSFLGSSGNTIYF. The CDR3 DNA reads as TGTGCCAGCAGTTTCCTCGGGTCCTCTGGAAACACCATATATTTT.

The V gene is TRBV28, the J gene TRBJ2-7; 7 nucleotides agree with TRBD1. Trimming cost V 5 bases and J 2 bases; bases outside gene matches: 6. The germline V gene has CDR1 MDHEN and CDR2 SYDVKM. The CDR3 consists of 14 residues. The DNA for the CDR3 is TGTGCCAGCAGTGCCAGACAGGGTACCTACGAGCAGTACTTC. This translates into CASSARQGTYEQYF.

This clone appeared a few times. The rearrangement uses TRBV27 and TRBJ1-1; possible D gene TRBD1, 5 bases. This CDR3 spans 12 amino acids. CDR1 is MNHEY and CDR2 is SMNVEV in the germline V gene (reference sequence). Trimming left V 10 bases short and J 6 bases short, with 15 bases between. DNA for the CDR3: TGTGCCAATGTAGGGTTAGGGGCTGAAGCTTTCTTT. This encodes CANVGLGAEAFF.

The J gene is TRBJ2-2, the V gene TRBV7-2, with TRBD2 matching over 8 bases. This CDR3 spans 18 amino acids. J was trimmed by 0 bases and V by 2 bases; bases with no gene match: 8. Per the germline V gene, CDR1 is SGHTA and CDR2 is FQGNSA. CDR3 amino acids: CASSLIAGLRSNTGELFF. The CDR3 DNA reads as TGTGCCAGCAGCTTAATAGCGGGGCTACGTTCGAACACCGGGGAGCTGTTTTTT. Full variable domain (rest looked up from reference TRBV7-2 and TRBJ2-2): GAGVSQSPSNKVTEKGKDVELRCDPISGHTALYWYRQSLGQGLEFLIYFQGNSAPDKSGLPSDRFSAERTGGSVSTLTIQRTQQEDSAVYLCASSLIAGLRSNTGELFFGEGSRLTVL.

This clone was seen only once. The identical CDR3 is also encoded by other nucleotide sequences in the sample. Here the CDR3 reads CASSQLAGGSETQYF. Here the CDR3 DNA reads TGCGCCAGCAGCCAACTAGCGGGCGGGTCGGAGACCCAGTACTTC. The chain joins TRBV4-1 to TRBJ2-5; 8 bases are shared with TRBD2. CDR3 size: 15 residues. In germline, CDR1 is MGHRA, CDR2 YSYEKL. Germline trimming cut 2 bases from V and 5 bases from J; bases unmatched to any gene: 7.

The rearrangement joins TRBV5-1 to TRBJ2-3; 7 nucleotides align to TRBD2. V shed 5 bases and J 0 bases; nucleotides not matched to a gene: 3. Germline V gives CDR1 SGHRS, CDR2 YFSETQ. This CDR3 is built from 14 residues. CDR3 amino acids: CASRTGLSTDTQYF. CDR3 sequence (DNA): TGCGCCAGCAGGACGGGACTAAGCACAGATACGCAGTATTTT.

The chain has TRBV2 and TRBJ2-7; 7 nucleotides match TRBD2. Trimming took 3 bases from V and 3 from J; bases not matched to a gene: 8. Looked up from germline, CDR1 is SNHLY and CDR2 is FYNNEI. The CDR3 totals 15 residues. CDR3 in amino acids: CASSDSASGVYEQYF. CDR3 nucleotide sequence: TGTGCCAGCAGTGACTCGGCTAGCGGAGTCTACGAGCAGTACTTC.

The V gene is TRBV21-1, the J gene TRBJ2-7; the table's D call TRBD2 went unverified against the DNA. TRBV21-1 is shown as a pseudogene. This CDR3 comprises 14 residues. The CDR3 bases are TGTGCCAGCAGCACGGGACTAGCGGGAGGCGAGCAGTACTTC. It yields the protein CASSTGLAGGEQYF.

The genes are TRBV27 and TRBJ1-1, with 9 positions matching TRBD1. Germline V CDR1 and CDR2: MNHEY, SMNVEV (reference sequence). The CDR3 covers 15 residues. V dropped 6 bases and J dropped 4; count of bases not matched to a gene: 9. The CDR3 DNA sequence: TGTGCCAGCAGAAGCCCGACAGGGGGATTCACTGAAGCTTTCTTT. This translates into CASRSPTGGFTEAFF.

The gene calls are TRBV28 and TRBJ2-1, with TRBD2 as a possible D gene (5 bases). This CDR3 region has 11 residues. The germline gives CDR1 MDHEN, CDR2 SYDVKM. Between the trimmed V and J ends, which lost 6 bases and 10 bases, there was a span of 10 bases. The CDR3 loop reads CASSEGREQFF. CDR3 nucleotide sequence: TGTGCCAGCAGCGAGGGCCGAGAGCAGTTCTTC. The full variable domain, its missing parts supplied by reference TRBV28 and TRBJ2-1, is DVKVTQSSRYLVKRTGEKVFLECVQDMDHENMFWYRQDPGLGLRLIYFSYDVKMKEKGDIPEGYSVSREKKERFSLILESASTNQTSMYLCASSEGREQFFGPGTRLTVL.

The J gene is TRBJ2-3, the V gene TRBV6-6; D gene unclear. CDR3 length equals 16 residues. CDR1 is MNHNY and CDR2 is SVGAGI in the germline V gene (reference sequence). Trimming stripped 4 bases from V and 6 bases from J, with 20 bases between. CDR3 DNA sequence: TGTGCCAGCAGTTTCAGGTTCCAAATCCTTTCCGATACGCAGTATTTT. Translation gives CASSFRFQILSDTQYF.

In the case of this clone: Sequence at one end of the junction differs from germline and may be a read error. The chain is built from TRBV2 and TRBJ2-4, with D hard to call. Germline CDR1 is SNHLY and CDR2 is FYNNEI. The CDR3 is 13 residues long. CDR3 sequence reads: CASSEAVMDPLHF. CDR3 nucleotide sequence: TGTGCCAGCAGTGAAGCGGTAATGGACCCCCTTCACTTC.

V gene TRBV5-1 combines with J gene TRBJ1-2; TRBD1 is a possible D gene (6 bases). The length of the CDR3 is 13 residues. Germline V gene lookup returns CDR1 SGHRS and CDR2 YFSETQ. V lost 5 bases to trimming and J lost 3 bases, with 11 bases between them. CDR3 bases: TGCGCCAGCAGAAGCCCAGGGGACTATGGCTACACCTTC. Amino acid sequence: CASRSPGDYGYTF.

The chain couples TRBV10-1 to TRBJ2-3; the D call may be TRBD1 or TRBD2 (6 bases each). Germline CDR1 WNHNN, CDR2 SYGVQD (reference sequence). The CDR3 spans 15 residues. Trimming left V 8 bases short and J 7 bases short, with 22 bases between. The CDR3 loop reads CASVVRRDIRYTQYF. The CDR3 region has the DNA TGCGCCAGCGTAGTTAGGAGGGACATCAGATATACGCAGTATTTT.

This rearrangement joins TRBV5-4 to TRBJ1-2, with a weak D call TRBD1 (5 bases). Germline CDR1 is SGHNT and CDR2 is YYREEE (reference sequence). The CDR3 runs 14 residues. V was clipped by 0 bases and J by 1 base, with 7 bases between them. The CDR3 loop is CASSLGGLNYGYTF. The CDR3 coding sequence is TGTGCCAGCAGCTTGGGGGGACTTAACTATGGCTACACCTTC.